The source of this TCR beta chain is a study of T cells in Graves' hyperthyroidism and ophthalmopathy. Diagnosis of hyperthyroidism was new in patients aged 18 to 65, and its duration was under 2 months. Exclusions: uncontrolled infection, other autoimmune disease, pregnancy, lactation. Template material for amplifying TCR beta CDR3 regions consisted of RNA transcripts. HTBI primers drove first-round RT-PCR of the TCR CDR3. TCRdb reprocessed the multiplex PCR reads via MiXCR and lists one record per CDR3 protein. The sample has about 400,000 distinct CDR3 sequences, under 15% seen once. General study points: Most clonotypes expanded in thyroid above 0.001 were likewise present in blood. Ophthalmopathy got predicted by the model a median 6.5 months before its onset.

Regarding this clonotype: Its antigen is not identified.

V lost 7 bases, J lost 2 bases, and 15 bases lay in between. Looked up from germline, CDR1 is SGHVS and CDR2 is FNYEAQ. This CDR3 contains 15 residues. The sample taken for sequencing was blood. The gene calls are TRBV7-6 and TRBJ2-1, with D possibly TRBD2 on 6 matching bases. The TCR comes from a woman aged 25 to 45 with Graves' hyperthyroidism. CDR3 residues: CASTSSGSPYNEQFF. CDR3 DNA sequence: TGTGCCAGCACCAGTAGCGGTAGCCCCTACAATGAGCAGTTCTTC.